The rows below give T cell receptor beta chains drawn from one sample of a study of blood T cell repertoires in COVID-19. Clones were read by immunoSEQ multiplex PCR, and TCRdb kept only the in-frame ones, dropping some. The sample lists fewer than 20,000 clones, around 91% occurring once. Sequencing was carried out using peripheral blood. Receptors originate from a man aged 55-75 years with active COVID-19. The CDR3 runs from the conserved cysteine through the conserved F or W. The D gene is left open where the match is weak. Only some rows state a clone size, as once, few, many or a class for expanded clones.

d_gene	abundance	v_gene	j_gene	CDR3nt	CDR3aa
NA	NA	TRBV6-2/TRBV6-3	TRBJ2-1	TGTGCCAGCAGCCGTCTACCTTCCTACAATGAGCAGTTCTTC	CASSRLPSYNEQFF
TRBD2	NA	TRBV10-3	TRBJ2-1	TGTGCCACCTCCCCCCGGGGTAGCGGGGATGAGCAGTTCTTC	CATSPRGSGDEQFF
TRBD1	NA	TRBV6-2/TRBV6-3	TRBJ1-1	TGTGCCAGCAGTTCGGGACAGGGGGCGAGAGGAGCTTTCTTT	CASSSGQGARGAFF
TRBD2	NA	TRBV13	TRBJ2-5	TGTGCCAGCAGCGATGGGACTAGGGAGACCCAGTACTTC	CASSDGTRETQYF
NA	NA	TRBV2	TRBJ1-5	TGTGCCAGCAGTGAGCGGGTTCTCGGGGGTCAGCCCCAGCATTTT	CASSERVLGGQPQHF
NA	NA	TRBV2	TRBJ1-1	TGTGCCAGCGTATACACTGAAGCTTTCTTT	CASVYTEAFF
TRBD1	NA	TRBV5-5	TRBJ1-2	TGTGCCAGCAGCCAGGGGACAGCCTACTATGGCTACACCTTC	CASSQGTAYYGYTF
TRBD1	NA	TRBV27	TRBJ1-2	TGTGCCAGCAGACAGGGGGACTATGGCTACACCTTC	CASRQGDYGYTF
TRBD2	NA	TRBV24-1	TRBJ2-3	TGTGCCACCAGTCGAGCGGGGGACACAGATACGCAGTATTTT	CATSRAGDTDTQYF
NA	NA	TRBV10-1	TRBJ2-2	TGCGCCAGCAGACGGGGTTCCCGCACCGGGGAGCTGTTTTTT	CASRRGSRTGELFF
NA	NA	TRBV20-1	TRBJ1-4	TGCAGTGCTAGTAAACATTCAACTAATGAAAAACTGTTTTTT	CSASKHSTNEKLFF
NA	NA	TRBV5-1	TRBJ2-3	TGCGCCAGCAGCTTGGTCCGCAGGGGAGATACGCAGTATTTT	CASSLVRRGDTQYF
NA	NA	TRBV2	TRBJ1-6	TGTGCCAGCGGCTCACCCCTCCACTTT	CASGSPLHF
TRBD1	NA	TRBV7-2	TRBJ1-2	TGTGCCAGCAGCCGCGGGACAGGGGAAGGTGGCTACACCTTC	CASSRGTGEGGYTF
TRBD2	NA	TRBV10-1	TRBJ2-5	TGCGCCAGCAGTGTCGGACTAGCGGGGGCCCAAGAGACCCAGTACTTC	CASSVGLAGAQETQYF
NA	once	TRBV11-2	TRBJ2-7	TGTGCCAGCAGCCCTGCCTACGAGCAGTACTTC	CASSPAYEQYF
NA	NA	TRBV25-1	TRBJ2-2	TGTGCCAGCAGTGGGCTTTCGGGAACCGGGGAGCTGTTTTTT	CASSGLSGTGELFF
NA	NA	TRBV5-1	TRBJ2-3	TGCGCCAGCAGTAGGGACATAGTCACAGATACGCAGTATTTT	CASSRDIVTDTQYF
NA	NA	TRBV5-1	TRBJ1-1	TGCGCCAGCAGCCCGGCTGGATACAGGAACACTGAAGCTTTCTTT	CASSPAGYRNTEAFF
NA	NA	TRBV29-1	TRBJ2-3	TGCAGCGTTCTTGGAAAGGGGAGCACAGATACGCAGTATTTT	CSVLGKGSTDTQYF
TRBD2	NA	TRBV4-1	TRBJ2-7	TGCGCCAGCAGGCCTAGCGGTAGCTCCTACGAGCAGTACTTC	CASRPSGSSYEQYF
NA	NA	TRBV3-1/TRBV3-2	TRBJ2-5	TGTGCCAGCAGCCAATACGGGGGGCCGATTAAGGAGACCCAGTACTTC	CASSQYGGPIKETQYF
TRBD2	NA	TRBV7-9	TRBJ2-3	TGTGCCAGCAGCCCACAGCGGGGCTACACAGATACGCAGTATTTT	CASSPQRGYTDTQYF
NA	NA	TRBV6-5	TRBJ2-3	TGTGCCAGCAGTCCTATTTTTAGCACAGATACGCAGTATTTT	CASSPIFSTDTQYF
NA	NA	TRBV7-7	TRBJ1-4	TGTGCCAGCAGCTTAACCCTTACGTGTACTCTTGCAACTAATGAAAAACTGTTTTTT	CASSLTLTCTLATNEKLFF
NA	NA	TRBV7-3	TRBJ2-3	TGTGCCAGCAGCTTACTGGCGGGCACAGATACGCAGTATTTT	CASSLLAGTDTQYF
NA	NA	TRBV15	TRBJ2-3	TGTGCCACCAGCAGGGTTATCGGGCGGGGTGGCACAGATACGCAGTATTTT	CATSRVIGRGGTDTQYF
NA	NA	TRBV3-1/TRBV3-2	TRBJ1-6	TGTGCCAGCAGCCAGGTTGGGGCTTTTGTCGGCGGCTCCTATAATTCACCCCTCCACTTT	CASSQVGAFVGGSYNSPLHF
NA	NA	TRBV5-1	TRBJ1-2	TGCGCCAGCAGCTTGATTTTCGGGGGAGGTACTTATGGCTACACCTTC	CASSLIFGGGTYGYTF
TRBD1	NA	TRBV15	TRBJ1-3	TGTGCCACCAGCAGAGGACAGGGGGCAGGGTCTGGAAACACCATATATTTT	CATSRGQGAGSGNTIYF
TRBD1	few	TRBV5-1	TRBJ2-3	TGCGCCAGCAGAAGATCCTCGACAGGGGTAACAGATACGCAGTATTTT	CASRRSSTGVTDTQYF
TRBD1	NA	TRBV2	TRBJ2-1	TGTGCCAGCAATATACGGGGACAGACCTACAATGAGCAGTTCTTC	CASNIRGQTYNEQFF
NA	NA	TRBV19	TRBJ1-2	TGTGCCTGCAGGGGAGCGGGGGGCCATAACTATGGCTACACCTTC	CACRGAGGHNYGYTF
NA	NA	TRBV29-1	TRBJ1-2	TGCAGCGCCCGAGGGCGGCCTGGCTATGGCTACACCTTC	CSARGRPGYGYTF
NA	NA	TRBV10-3	TRBJ2-7	TGTGCCATCAGACCGGGACAAGCCTACGAGCAGTACTTC	CAIRPGQAYEQYF
NA	NA	TRBV5-1	TRBJ2-1	TGCGCCAGCAGCTTGGTCGGGGATACCTACAATGAGCAGTTCTTC	CASSLVGDTYNEQFF
NA	once	TRBV27	TRBJ2-1	TGTGCCAGCAGGAGACTTGCCTCCTACAATGAGCAGTTCTTC	CASRRLASYNEQFF
NA	NA	TRBV9	TRBJ1-6	TGTGCCAGCAGCGCCTCTAGGGGTTCTAAATCACCCCTCCACTTT	CASSASRGSKSPLHF
NA	NA	TRBV19	TRBJ2-3	TGTGCCACCCAGGGGGATACGCAGTATTTT	CATQGDTQYF
TRBD1	NA	TRBV6-2/TRBV6-3	TRBJ1-2	TGTGCCAGCAGTCGACAGGGGTTGGATGGCTACACCTTC	CASSRQGLDGYTF
NA	NA	TRBV12-2	TRBJ2-7	TGTGCAAGTCGCTTAAGACAGGTCTACGAGCAGTACTTC	CASRLRQVYEQYF
NA	NA	TRBV20-1	TRBJ1-5	TGCAGTGCTAGTTGGGGGGGGGTAAGCAATCAGCCCCAGCATTTT	CSASWGGVSNQPQHF
TRBD1	once	TRBV7-6	TRBJ1-4	TGTGCCAGCAGCTCGGCGGGACAGTATAATGAAAAACTGTTTTTT	CASSSAGQYNEKLFF
NA	NA	TRBV19	TRBJ1-5	TGTGCCAGTATTGAATCGGGGCGAGGACAGCCTAGCAATCAGCCCCAGCATTTT	CASIESGRGQPSNQPQHF
NA	NA	TRBV5-1	TRBJ2-1	TGCGCCAGCAGCTTGCCCGACAGGACTGCGCAGTTCTTC	CASSLPDRTAQFF
TRBD1	NA	TRBV4-1	TRBJ2-1	TGCGCCAGCAGCGCACGGACAGGGACGCACAATGAGCAGTTCTTC	CASSARTGTHNEQFF
NA	NA	TRBV2	TRBJ2-7	TGTGCCAGCAGTGAAGGACACCTAGGGGGGTACTTC	CASSEGHLGGYF
TRBD1	NA	TRBV2	TRBJ2-7	TGTGCCAGCAGTCGGGACAGGGACTACGAGCAGTACTTC	CASSRDRDYEQYF
NA	NA	TRBV19	TRBJ1-5	TGTGCCAGTAGTATAGGTGACAGACATCAGCCCCAGCATTTT	CASSIGDRHQPQHF
NA	NA	TRBV7-8	TRBJ1-2	TGTGCCAGCAGCTACCCACAGAACTATGGCTACACCTTC	CASSYPQNYGYTF
TRBD2	NA	TRBV5-1	TRBJ2-3	TGCGCCAGCAGGCGGACTAGCGGGGGGCCCACAGATACGCAGTATTTT	CASRRTSGGPTDTQYF
NA	NA	TRBV13	TRBJ2-7	TGTGCCAGCAGCTTGGCCGGGGGCGAGCAGTACTTC	CASSLAGGEQYF
NA	NA	TRBV6-5	TRBJ1-3	TGTGCCACTCACCGGGGCTCTGGAAACACCATATATTTT	CATHRGSGNTIYF
NA	few	TRBV5-5	TRBJ2-3	TGTGCCAGCAGCTTGGTTAGGGGGGGCGGAGATACGCAGTATTTT	CASSLVRGGGDTQYF
NA	once	TRBV12-3/TRBV12-4	TRBJ1-1	TGTGCCAGCAGTTTCAAGGGGGACACTGAAGCTTTCTTT	CASSFKGDTEAFF
NA	NA	TRBV20-1	TRBJ2-1	TGCAGTGCTAGTTGGCCTCAATACAATGAGCAGTTCTTC	CSASWPQYNEQFF